This TCR beta chain originates from a study of blood T cells in healthy people across ages. Study-wide results and caveats: In these data, TCR beta diversity tracked strongly with naive T cell percentage. Age brought a roughly linear fall in TCR beta diversity measured per million T cells. Because donor CMV status was unknown, expanded clonotype changes were possibly confounded.

Concerning this clonotype itself: The antigen is not known.

Together with a sample-barcoded 5' primer, a J-beta primer mix was included in a second PCR lasting roughly 6 to 12 cycles. Template switching added a 12-random-nucleotide identifier to every cDNA molecule. Each CDR3 protein is one row after TCRdb ran MiXCR on the 5' RACE reads. The sample includes 650,000 to 1,000,000 distinct CDR3 sequences, roughly 34% seen only once; the top ten take 10% to 15%. Trimming removed 5 bases from V and 8 bases from J, with 15 bases in between. Looked up from germline, CDR1 is MNHEY and CDR2 is SVGEGT. The CDR3 sequence is 13 residues long. Sequencing was performed on blood. The rearrangement links TRBV6-2 or TRBV6-3 to TRBJ1-2, with D unresolved. The receptor comes from a young man in good health. The CDR3 nucleotides are TGTGCCAGCAGTAACGGTGGGATCTACGGCTACACCTTC. It yields the protein CASSNGGIYGYTF.